One TCR beta chain is described in this entry. The antigen remains unidentified. The data were taken from a study of T cells in localized non-small cell lung cancer. Regarding the study as a whole: The study detected a median approximately 55 of the top 100 tumor clones in adjacent lung.

The method was immunoSEQ multiplex PCR; TCRdb's version includes in-frame clones alone and lacks a portion of them. The data show about 33,000 clones, 75% to 90% seen once. The sequencing used peripheral blood, collected before any cancer treatment. The TCR was taken from a man aged 40 to 75 with stage I lung adenocarcinoma.

CDR3 coding DNA: TGTGCCAGCGGCTGGGGACGGTTTAGAGATCAGCCCCAGCATTTT. Translation gives CASGWGRFRDQPQHF. The chain uses TRBV2 and TRBJ1-5, with D possibly matching TRBD1 (5 bases). The CDR3 is 15 residues long. CDR1 SNHLY and CDR2 FYNNEI come from the germline V gene. V dropped 8 bases and J dropped 5 bases, with 19 bases sitting between them.